These 25 T cell receptor beta chains were sequenced from one sample in a study of blood T cell repertoires in COVID-19 (dated by TCRdb to 2019 to 2021). Library preparation was by the immunoSEQ multiplex PCR assay. TCRdb holds this immuneACCESS table with in-frame rearrangements only. Some clones are missing; in checked studies, unresolved V genes explain under half, and the rest has no known cause. The sample records 80,000 to 90,000 clones, under 85% of which are singletons. The top ten clones comprise roughly 3% of the sample. The sample was peripheral blood. The source of these receptors is a woman aged 80 or over with COVID-19, enrolled during active disease.

This clone was detected only a few times. The chain recombines TRBV28 with TRBJ2-1; no clear D gene. Trimming left V 5 bases short and J 4 bases short, with 15 bases between. The CDR3 is 15 amino acids. CDR1 is MDHEN and CDR2 is SYDVKM in the germline V gene. Here the CDR3 DNA reads TGTGCCAGCAGTGACACAAGGCTGCTATACAATGAGCAGTTCTTC. Translated: CASSDTRLLYNEQFF.

This clone has a handful of counts. The chain couples TRBV2 to TRBJ2-7; 8 nucleotides match TRBD1. This CDR3 has 12 amino acids. Germline V gives CDR1 SNHLY, CDR2 FYNNEI. J was trimmed by 6 bases and V by 8 bases; bases with no gene match: 6. DNA of the CDR3: TGTGCCAGCGGACAGGGAGAGGGCGAGCAGTACTTC. Protein sequence: CASGQGEGEQYF.

The sample holds a few counts of this clone. The chain recombines TRBV2 with TRBJ2-7; D possibly corresponds to TRBD1 (7 bases). The length of the CDR3 is 14 residues. V lost 10 bases and J lost 6, with 22 bases in between. The V gene's germline CDR1 is SNHLY and CDR2 FYNNEI. The CDR3 DNA reads TGTGCCACGGGCAGGCAGGGGGGAATTCTCGAGCAGTACTTC. Its protein is CATGRQGGILEQYF.

The chain uses TRBV6-5 and TRBJ2-5; 7 nucleotides match TRBD2. Germline V CDR1 and CDR2: MNHEY, SVGAGI. Trimming at V came to 6 bases and at J to 5 bases, leaving 9 bases not matched to a gene. The CDR3 is made up of 14 amino acids. The CDR3 sequence is CASRASGSGETQYF. The CDR3 DNA reads TGTGCCAGCAGGGCTAGCGGCTCGGGGGAGACCCAGTACTTC.

The chain links TRBV18 to TRBJ2-7; possibly TRBD1 for D (5 bases). Trimming stripped 6 bases from V and 1 base from J, with 13 bases between. The CDR3 sequence is 14 residues long. Looked up from germline, CDR1 is KGHSH and CDR2 is LQKENI. This CDR3 is CASSHRTSSYEQYF. The CDR3 coding sequence is TGTGCCAGCTCCCACAGGACCAGTTCCTACGAGCAGTACTTC.

J is TRBJ2-5 and V is TRBV27; possible D gene TRBD1, 7 bases. The CDR3 runs 15 residues. V dropped 5 bases and J dropped 5 bases, with 18 bases sitting between them. Germline V lookup: CDR1 MNHEY, CDR2 SMNVEV (reference sequence). CDR3 loop: CASSPRQGGGETQYF. In DNA, the CDR3 is TGTGCCAGCAGTCCGCGACAGGGCGGAGGGGAGACCCAGTACTTC.

V is TRBV2 and J is TRBJ1-2; D ambiguous. The germline V gene has CDR1 SNHLY and CDR2 FYNNEI. The CDR3 runs 12 residues. V lost 10 bases and J lost 2, with 11 bases in between. The CDR3 nucleotides read TGTGCCACCGGCAGCGTAAACTATGGCTACACCTTC. This gives the protein CATGSVNYGYTF.

This chain's CDR3 is CASGPGQGAEKLFF. The CDR3, as DNA: TGTGCTAGTGGACCCGGACAGGGGGCAGAAAAACTGTTTTTT. V is TRBV12-5 and J is TRBJ1-4; 11 nucleotides match TRBD1. Germline CDR1 LGHNT, CDR2 FRNRAP. The CDR3 sequence is 14 residues long. Trimming took 6 bases from V and 8 from J; bases not matched to a gene: 5.

The V gene is TRBV5-1, the J gene TRBJ2-5, with 7 bases lining up with TRBD1. The CDR3 loop spans 13 amino acids. Germline CDR1 and CDR2: SGHRS and YFSETQ. V gave up 4 bases and J gave up 5 bases; unmatched junction bases: 5. The CDR3 loop is CASSVGTVETQYF. In DNA, the CDR3 is TGCGCCAGCAGCGTTGGGACAGTTGAGACCCAGTACTTC.

CDR3 sequence reads: CASSLIDRADEQFF. The CDR3 region has the DNA TGTGCCAGCAGTCTAATTGACAGGGCTGATGAGCAGTTCTTC. The rearrangement links TRBV5-6 to TRBJ2-1; 7 bases are a match to TRBD1. Germline CDR1 and CDR2: SGHDT and YYEEEE. This CDR3 comprises 14 residues. With V trimmed by 5 bases and J by 8 bases, 10 bases remained unmatched.

The chain has TRBV28 and TRBJ2-4; TRBD2 is a possible D gene (5 bases). The CDR3 is 16 residues long. Trimming removed 6 bases from V and 6 bases from J, with 21 bases in between. The germline gives CDR1 MDHEN, CDR2 SYDVKM. The CDR3 nucleotides read TGTGCCAGCAGCCCCGGGAACCTTTTAAGCGGAAACATTCAGTACTTC. Residues: CASSPGNLLSGNIQYF. The whole variable domain, filled in from reference TRBV28 and TRBJ2-4, reads DVKVTQSSRYLVKRTGEKVFLECVQDMDHENMFWYRQDPGLGLRLIYFSYDVKMKEKGDIPEGYSVSREKKERFSLILESASTNQTSMYLCASSPGNLLSGNIQYFGAGTRLSVL.

The chain carries TRBV2 and TRBJ2-7, with D unclear. Germline values: CDR1 SNHLY, CDR2 FYNNEI. The CDR3 length is 12 residues. Trimming left V 8 bases short and J 3 bases short, with 11 bases between. CDR3 nucleotides: TGTGCCAGCTCCGAGGTAGGCTACGAGCAGTACTTC. It is translated as CASSEVGYEQYF.

The chain is built from TRBV7-9 and TRBJ1-6; 10 nucleotides match TRBD1. The CDR3 covers 13 residues. With 4 bases clipped from V and 10 bases from J, the junction kept 1 base outside the gene matches. Germline loops: CDR1 SEHNR, CDR2 FQNEAQ (reference sequence). The CDR3 region is CASSWDRGSPLHF. As DNA, the CDR3 is TGTGCCAGCAGCTGGGACAGGGGATCACCCCTCCACTTT. Using reference TRBV7-9 and TRBJ1-6 for the parts outside the CDR3, the full variable domain is DTGVSQNPRHKITKRGQNVTFRCDPISEHNRLYWYRQTLGQGPEFLTYFQNEAQLEKSRLLSDRFSAERPKGSFSTLEIQRTEQGDSAMYLCASSWDRGSPLHFGNGTRLTVT.

V and J are TRBV9 and TRBJ2-6, with D perhaps matching TRBD1 (7 bases). The germline CDR1 and CDR2 sequences are SGDLS and YYNGEE. The CDR3 totals 17 residues. V was trimmed by 0 bases and J by 2 bases, leaving 12 bases between them. The CDR3 bases are TGTGCCAGCAGCGTAGCGACAGGGACTGCTGGGGCCAACGTCCTGACTTTC. As protein: CASSVATGTAGANVLTF.

The rearrangement links TRBV6-5 to TRBJ1-6; tentatively, D is TRBD1 (5 bases). The V gene's germline CDR1 is MNHEY and CDR2 SVGAGI. Deletions cut 6 bases from V and 0 bases from J, with 9 bases between. The CDR3 consists of 15 residues. The DNA for the CDR3 is TGTGCCAGCAGCCAGGGATACTCCTATAATTCACCCCTCCACTTT. Translated, it gives CASSQGYSYNSPLHF.

The chain is built from TRBV2 and TRBJ1-1; D is possibly TRBD1 (5 bases). Per the germline V gene, CDR1 is SNHLY and CDR2 is FYNNEI. The CDR3 consists of 15 residues. V was trimmed by 2 bases and J by 1 base, leaving 11 bases between them. CDR3 loop: CASSERYRPNTEAFF. CDR3 DNA: TGTGCCAGCAGTGAAAGGTACAGGCCGAACACTGAAGCTTTCTTT.

This clone was counted only a few times. The J gene is TRBJ1-2, the V gene TRBV18; D is undetermined. The CDR3 sequence is 13 residues long. Germline CDR1 KGHSH, CDR2 LQKENI. Deletions cut 9 bases from V and 5 bases from J, with 16 bases between. DNA for the CDR3: TGTGCCAGACCACCCCCAGAACGATATGGCTACACCTTC. Its translation is CARPPPERYGYTF.

The rearrangement joins TRBV28 to TRBJ2-7; D gene ambiguous. The V gene's germline CDR1 is MDHEN and CDR2 SYDVKM. V shed 10 bases and J shed 1 base, with 8 bases lying between them. The CDR3 totals 11 residues. The CDR3 spells CATRGSYEQYF. For the CDR3, the DNA is TGTGCCACCCGAGGATCCTACGAGCAGTACTTC.

This clone was found once. The chain couples TRBV7-2 to TRBJ2-1, with D possibly being TRBD2 (6 bases). The CDR3 extends over 15 amino acids. The V end was cut by 3 bases, the J end by 0 bases, with 9 bases between. The V gene's germline CDR1 is SGHTA and CDR2 FQGNSA. The CDR3 spells CASSLDYGSYNEQFF. DNA of the CDR3: TGTGCCAGCAGCTTGGACTATGGCTCCTACAATGAGCAGTTCTTC.

V and J are TRBV5-5 and TRBJ1-1; 9 nucleotides agree with TRBD1. V shed 0 bases, J shed 0 bases, and the junction held 6 bases outside the gene matches. CDR1 is SGHKS, CDR2 YYEKEE, per germline (reference sequence). The CDR3 loop spans 17 amino acids. This CDR3 is CASSLGPGQGVNTEAFF. CDR3 in DNA: TGTGCCAGCAGCTTGGGGCCGGGACAGGGCGTGAACACTGAAGCTTTCTTT. The entire variable domain, with the rest obtained from reference TRBV5-5 and TRBJ1-1, is as follows: DAGVTQSPTHLIKTRGQQVTLRCSPISGHKSVSWYQQVLGQGPQFIFQYYEKEERGRGNFPDRFSARQFPNYSSELNVNALLLGDSALYLCASSLGPGQGVNTEAFFGQGTRLTVV.

This clone was seen a few times. This CDR3 reads CASSLNPGTVNTEAFF. CDR3 bases: TGTGCCAGCAGCCTGAACCCAGGGACAGTTAACACTGAAGCTTTCTTT. This chain joins TRBV7-3 and TRBJ1-1; the match to TRBD1 covers 7 bases. The CDR3 spans 16 residues. Germline values: CDR1 SGHTA, CDR2 FQGTGA. The trim removed 5 bases at V and 2 bases at J, leaving 11 bases unmatched.

The J gene is TRBJ2-3, the V gene TRBV2, with 10 bases matching TRBD2. The CDR3 sequence is 19 residues long. Germline CDR1 and CDR2: SNHLY and FYNNEI. V lost 6 bases to trimming and J lost 2 bases; unmatched junction nucleotides: 17. The CDR3 loop is CASRALGLAGAGFTDTQYF. DNA of the CDR3: TGTGCCAGCAGGGCTCTGGGGCTAGCGGGAGCAGGGTTCACAGATACGCAGTATTTT.

The chain links TRBV5-1 to TRBJ2-2; tentatively, D is TRBD1 (5 bases). The CDR3 is made up of 15 amino acids. V lost 6 bases and J lost 1, with 13 bases in between. The germline gives CDR1 SGHRS, CDR2 YFSETQ. CDR3 nucleotides: TGCGCCAGCACCACAAGAGGACAGAACACCGGGGAGCTGTTTTTT. This gives the protein CASTTRGQNTGELFF.

CDR3 sequence (DNA): TGTGCCAGCAGTCCGACAGGGTTCCCTGGAAACACCATATATTTT. This codes for CASSPTGFPGNTIYF. This chain joins TRBV6-2 or TRBV6-3 and TRBJ1-3; 7 bases match TRBD1. V lost 5 bases and J lost 2; bases outside the gene matches: 6. Germline CDR1 is MNHEY and CDR2 is SVGEGT. There are 15 residues in the CDR3.

The chain employs TRBV7-2 and TRBJ2-7, with D perhaps matching TRBD2 (6 bases). This CDR3 has 15 residues. Trimming left V 0 bases short and J 4 bases short, with 13 bases between. The germline V gene has CDR1 SGHTA and CDR2 FQGNSA. Here the CDR3 reads CASSLAPGLGYEQYF. CDR3 bases: TGTGCCAGCAGCTTAGCCCCGGGACTGGGGTACGAGCAGTACTTC.